The rows below give T cell receptor beta chains drawn from one sample of a study of circulating CD8 cells and anti-PD-1 response in melanoma. TCRdb used MiXCR to reprocess the reads, holding one entry per CDR3 protein. The sample consists of 510 or so distinct CDR3 sequences, around a tenth of them appearing once. The specimen was CD8+ T cells from PBMCs, collected at baseline or after one month of anti-PD-1 therapy (not recorded which). The receptor source for this set is a human donor with melanoma. The CDR3 runs from the conserved cysteine through the conserved F or W. Each record gives: CDR3 DNA, CDR3 protein, J gene, D gene, V gene, clone size. The D gene is left open where the match is weak. The size of a clone is reported for some rows only, either as once, few or many, or as a class for expanded clones.

cdr3_nt: TGTGCCATCAGACCAGAGGAGGCCATCTACGAGCAGTACTTC
cdr3_aa: CAIRPEEAIYEQYF
j_call: TRBJ2-7
d_call: -
v_call: TRBV10-3
clone_size: large

cdr3_nt: TGCAGTGCTAGAGATGACGGCAGCCTAGCGTATGGCTACACCTTC
cdr3_aa: CSARDDGSLAYGYTF
j_call: TRBJ1-2
d_call: -
v_call: TRBV20-1
clone_size: large

cdr3_nt: TGTGCCAGCAGTCCCTCCCGGACAGGGCACCCCAGCTTC
cdr3_aa: CASSPSRTGHPSF
j_call: TRBJ1-2
d_call: TRBD1
v_call: TRBV27
clone_size: large

cdr3_nt: TGTGCCAGCAGACAGAGCGGGGAGTGGATCAATCAGCCCCAGCATTTT
cdr3_aa: CASRQSGEWINQPQHF
j_call: TRBJ1-5
d_call: -
v_call: TRBV28
clone_size: few

cdr3_nt: TGTGCCAGCAGTCACACCCGGACAGGGGGCCTCGTCGAGCAGTACTTC
cdr3_aa: CASSHTRTGGLVEQYF
j_call: TRBJ2-7
d_call: TRBD1
v_call: TRBV27
clone_size: large

cdr3_nt: TGTGCCAGCAGCTCAGAGACAGGGAACTACTATGGCTACACCTTC
cdr3_aa: CASSSETGNYYGYTF
j_call: TRBJ1-2
d_call: TRBD1
v_call: TRBV5-8
clone_size: medium-sized

cdr3_nt: TGTGCCAGCAGCTTAGGGGTCATAAGGGGCGCCTATAATTCACCCCTCCACTTT
cdr3_aa: CASSLGVIRGAYNSPLHF
j_call: TRBJ1-6
d_call: -
v_call: TRBV7-2
clone_size: large

cdr3_nt: TGTGCCAGCAGCTTCCCGACTAGCGGGAGAAGAGGGACCGGGGAGCTGTTTTTT
cdr3_aa: CASSFPTSGRRGTGELFF
j_call: TRBJ2-2
d_call: TRBD2
v_call: TRBV11-2
clone_size: medium-sized

cdr3_nt: TGTGCCAGCCGAGGACTAGCAGCCCACGAGCAGTACTTC
cdr3_aa: CASRGLAAHEQYF
j_call: TRBJ2-7
d_call: TRBD2
v_call: TRBV28
clone_size: medium-sized

cdr3_nt: TGTGCCAGCAGTTTATCGACAGCTGGCTCCTACGAGCAGTACTTC
cdr3_aa: CASSLSTAGSYEQYF
j_call: TRBJ2-7
d_call: -
v_call: TRBV27
clone_size: large

cdr3_nt: TGTGCCAGCAGAGTTGGGCAGGGAACCGAAGCTTTCTTT
cdr3_aa: CASRVGQGTEAFF
j_call: TRBJ1-1
d_call: -
v_call: TRBV27
clone_size: large

cdr3_nt: TGCAGCGTTGAAGATTTCCGGGTCCTAAATGAGCAGTTCTTC
cdr3_aa: CSVEDFRVLNEQFF
j_call: TRBJ2-1
d_call: -
v_call: TRBV29-1
clone_size: medium-sized

cdr3_nt: TGTGCCAGCGGCTTAGATGGATCGTCGAACGAGCGGTACTTC
cdr3_aa: CASGLDGSSNERYF
j_call: TRBJ2-7
d_call: -
v_call: TRBV7-6
clone_size: once

cdr3_nt: TGTGCCAGCAGTCTTTCGACAGATTCCTATGACTACACCTTC
cdr3_aa: CASSLSTDSYDYTF
j_call: TRBJ1-2
d_call: -
v_call: TRBV27
clone_size: -

cdr3_nt: TGTGCCAGCAGCTTCCCGACTAGCGGGGCCAGGAGCACCGGGGAGCTGTTTTTT
cdr3_aa: CASSFPTSGARSTGELFF
j_call: TRBJ2-2
d_call: TRBD2
v_call: TRBV11-2
clone_size: medium-sized

cdr3_nt: TGCAGCGTTGGACTAAGGAGCGGCCACAGGATTAGCACAGATACGCAGTATTTT
cdr3_aa: CSVGLRSGHRISTDTQYF
j_call: TRBJ2-3
d_call: -
v_call: TRBV29-1
clone_size: large

cdr3_nt: TGTGCCAGCAGTGACGGGGCCGTGGCGCCCGGGGAGCTGTTTTTT
cdr3_aa: CASSDGAVAPGELFF
j_call: TRBJ2-2
d_call: -
v_call: TRBV2
clone_size: medium-sized

cdr3_nt: TGTGCCAGCAGTTACAACGCGGGAGCAGGTGAGCAGTACTTC
cdr3_aa: CASSYNAGAGEQYF
j_call: TRBJ2-7
d_call: TRBD2
v_call: TRBV6-2/TRBV6-3
clone_size: medium-sized